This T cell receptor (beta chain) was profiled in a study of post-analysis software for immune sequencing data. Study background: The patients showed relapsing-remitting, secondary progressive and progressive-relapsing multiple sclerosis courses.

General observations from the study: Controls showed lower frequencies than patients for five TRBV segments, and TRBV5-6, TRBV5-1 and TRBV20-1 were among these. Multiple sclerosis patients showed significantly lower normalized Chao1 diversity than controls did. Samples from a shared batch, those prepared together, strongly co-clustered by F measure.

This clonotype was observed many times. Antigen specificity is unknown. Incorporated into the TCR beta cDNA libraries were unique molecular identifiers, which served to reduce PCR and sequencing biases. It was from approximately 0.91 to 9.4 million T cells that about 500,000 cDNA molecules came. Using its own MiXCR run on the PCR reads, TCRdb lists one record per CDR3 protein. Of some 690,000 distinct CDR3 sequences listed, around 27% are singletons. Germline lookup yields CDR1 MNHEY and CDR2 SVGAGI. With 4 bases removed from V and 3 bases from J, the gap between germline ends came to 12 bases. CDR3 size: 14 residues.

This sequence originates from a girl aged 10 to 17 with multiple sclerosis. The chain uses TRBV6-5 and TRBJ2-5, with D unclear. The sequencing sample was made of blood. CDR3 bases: TGTGCCAGCAGTTTGCGCTGGGGAAAAGAGACCCAGTACTTC. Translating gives CASSLRWGKETQYF.